Listed here are 10 T cell receptor beta chains from one sample, sequenced in a study of OX40 agonist ivuxolimab in advanced cancers. The table came from immunoSEQ multiplex PCR; TCRdb's copy has only in-frame clones and leaves some out. This table has around 47,000 clones, approximately 86% appearing once. Sequenced here: CD4+ or CD8+ T cells sorted from blood, sampled in a trial of the OX40 agonist ivuxolimab. The receptors here all came from an adult with an advanced solid tumor such as melanoma, head and neck, liver or kidney cancer.

In its sample, this clone was seen a few times. The rearrangement uses TRBV4-1 and TRBJ1-1, with no clear D. Germline values: CDR1 MGHRA, CDR2 YSYEKL. V was cut by 0 bases and J by 0 bases, with 11 bases left in between. The CDR3 contains 16 residues. DNA of the CDR3: TGCGCCAGCAGCCAAGATCTAGGGCTGATGAACACTGAAGCTTTCTTT. Translating gives CASSQDLGLMNTEAFF.

The chain carries TRBV27 and TRBJ2-2, with TRBD1 as a possible D gene (5 bases). This CDR3 comprises 13 residues. Germline V gene lookup returns CDR1 MNHEY and CDR2 SMNVEV (reference sequence). Between the trimmed V and J ends, which lost 5 bases and 4 bases, there was a span of 8 bases. CDR3 amino acids: CASSQGGTGELFF. CDR3 coding DNA: TGTGCCAGCAGTCAGGGTGGCACCGGGGAGCTGTTTTTT.

The chain links TRBV6-1 to TRBJ2-7; tentative D call: TRBD2 (6 bases). This CDR3 is 13 amino acids long. Germline V gene sequence: CDR1 MNHNS, CDR2 SASEGT. V was shortened by 1 base and J by 5 bases, with 9 bases between the two germline ends. The CDR3 loop is CASSEGDWNEQYF. As DNA, the CDR3 is TGTGCCAGCAGTGAAGGGGACTGGAACGAGCAGTACTTC.

The genes are TRBV7-9 and TRBJ1-3; D is ambiguous. The germline V gene encodes CDR1 SEHNR and CDR2 FQNEAQ (reference sequence). The germline V and J ends were trimmed by 6 bases and 0 bases, with 9 bases remaining between them. The CDR3 has 14 residues. CDR3 sequence: CASSSSGSGNTIYF. CDR3 DNA sequence: TGTGCCAGCAGTTCCTCGGGCTCTGGAAACACCATATATTTT.

The chain is built from TRBV6-1 and TRBJ2-4; D is possibly TRBD2 (6 bases). CDR1 MNHNS and CDR2 SASEGT come from the germline V gene. The CDR3 has 17 residues. The V gene lost 2 bases and the J gene lost 8 bases, with 22 bases spanning the gap. CDR3 sequence: CASSESLLGTLRDIQYF. The CDR3 coding sequence is TGTGCCAGCAGTGAATCCCTTCTCGGGACTCTAAGGGACATTCAGTACTTC.

The chain joins TRBV7-8 to TRBJ2-7; D not resolved. The CDR3 has 14 amino acids. V gave up 4 bases and J gave up 3 bases, with 13 bases separating them. CDR1 and CDR2 from the germline V gene are SGHVS and FQNEAQ. The CDR3 protein is CASSSTTTSYEQYF. The CDR3 coding sequence is TGTGCCAGCAGCTCTACGACAACAAGCTACGAGCAGTACTTC.

The chain links TRBV6-1 to TRBJ2-1, with 14 positions matching TRBD2. V was clipped by 4 bases and J by 2 bases; unmatched bases: 13. The germline CDR1 and CDR2 sequences are MNHNS and SASEGT. This CDR3 spans 20 amino acids. CDR3 loop: CASSAPGLAGAARPYNEQFF. The CDR3 DNA is TGTGCCAGCAGTGCCCCGGGACTAGCGGGGGCCGCCCGGCCCTACAATGAGCAGTTCTTC.

This chain uses TRBV7-9 with TRBJ1-2, with D unresolved. Germline CDR1 reads SEHNR; CDR2 reads FQNEAQ (reference sequence). Trimming removed 1 base from V and 8 bases from J, with 17 bases in between. This CDR3 region has 15 residues. CDR3 sequence: CASSLGADVLIGYTF. The CDR3 bases are TGTGCCAGCAGCTTAGGGGCAGACGTTTTGATCGGCTACACCTTC.

The chain combines TRBV5-4 with TRBJ2-3; 7 bases agree with TRBD2. With V trimmed by 4 bases and J by 5 bases, 10 bases remained unmatched. The CDR3 is 15 residues long. CDR1 is SGHNT and CDR2 is YYREEE in the germline V gene (reference sequence). The CDR3 protein is CASSPSSGGIDTQYF. CDR3 bases: TGTGCCAGCAGCCCCTCTTCCGGGGGGATAGATACGCAGTATTTT. The variable domain in full, completed from reference TRBV5-4 and TRBJ2-3, reads ETGVTQSPTHLIKTRGQQVTLRCSSQSGHNTVSWYQQALGQGPQFIFQYYREEENGRGNFPPRFSGLQFPNYSSELNVNALELDDSALYLCASSPSSGGIDTQYFGPGTRLTVL.

The J gene is TRBJ2-1, the V gene TRBV5-5, with 8 bases matching TRBD2. CDR3 length: 14 amino acids. The V gene's germline CDR1 is SGHKS and CDR2 YYEKEE (reference sequence). The trim removed 2 bases at V and 6 bases at J, leaving 4 bases unmatched. CDR3 sequence (DNA): TGTGCCAGCAGCTTTTACGGGGGGGCCAATGAGCAGTTCTTC. Translating it yields CASSFYGGANEQFF. Looking up the rest from reference TRBV5-5 and TRBJ2-1 gives the full variable domain: DAGVTQSPTHLIKTRGQQVTLRCSPISGHKSVSWYQQVLGQGPQFIFQYYEKEERGRGNFPDRFSARQFPNYSSELNVNALLLGDSALYLCASSFYGGANEQFFGPGTRLTVL.